Given below is one T cell receptor (beta chain) in context. The CDR3 is 16 amino acids. CDR1 is LNHDA and CDR2 is SQIVND in the germline V gene (reference sequence). With V trimmed by 1 base and J by 1 base, 5 bases remained unmatched. Sequencing used immunoSEQ multiplex PCR; TCRdb keeps in-frame clones, though not all of them. This sample has tens of thousands of clones, with roughly 94% found just once. The data were obtained in a study of technical replicates of blood from a few donors. The receptor's source is a human donor in good health. The chain is built from TRBV19 and TRBJ2-3, with 7 bases lining up with TRBD2. The specimen was T cells isolated from PBMCs. The CDR3 reads CASSIVRTRGTDTQYF. In DNA form, the CDR3 reads TGTGCCAGTAGTATAGTAAGGACTAGAGGCACAGATACGCAGTATTTT.